Listed here are 20 T cell receptor beta chains from one sample, sequenced in a study of T cell responses to AZD1222 COVID-19 vaccine. Some clones are missing from TCRdb's copy, which holds only in-frame ones; the method was immunoSEQ multiplex PCR. The table records tens of thousands of clones, approximately 85% of them present only once. The specimen was peripheral blood, collected 28 days after the second AZD1222 dose. The receptors were sampled from an adult who received the AZD1222 COVID-19 vaccine.

This clone was observed a single time. This chain connects TRBV14 to TRBJ2-3; 13 positions match TRBD2. Germline assignment: CDR1 SGHDN and CDR2 FVKESK. This CDR3 is 18 amino acids long. The ends lost 4 bases at V and 2 bases at J; junction bases unmatched: 9. For the CDR3, the DNA is TGTGCCAGCAGCCGACCGGGACTAGCGGGAAAGCACACAGATACGCAGTATTTT. Encoded protein: CASSRPGLAGKHTDTQYF. Full variable domain (remainder filled in from reference TRBV14 and TRBJ2-3): EAGVTQFPSHSVIEKGQTVTLRCDPISGHDNLYWYRRVMGKEIKFLLHFVKESKQDESGMPNNRFLAERTGGTYSTLKVQPAELEDSGVYFCASSRPGLAGKHTDTQYFGPGTRLTVL.

This chain links TRBV15 with TRBJ2-7; D uncertain. V was pared by 2 bases and J by 6 bases, with 14 bases between. Germline lookup yields CDR1 LNHNV and CDR2 YYDKDF (reference sequence). CDR3 length: 14 residues. CDR3 in DNA: TGTGCCACCAGCAGATTCGCTCCAGGCGCCGAGCAGTACTTC. Its protein is CATSRFAPGAEQYF.

The chain joins TRBV18 to TRBJ1-5; D unclear. The V end lost 2 bases, the J end lost 6 bases, and 11 bases lay between the germline ends. This CDR3 is 14 amino acids long. The germline CDR1 and CDR2 sequences are KGHSH and LQKENI. For the CDR3, the DNA is TGTGCCAGCTCACCAGACACGGGCCGTCAGCCCCAGCATTTT. It yields the protein CASSPDTGRQPQHF.

This rearrangement joins TRBV6-5 to TRBJ1-2; TRBD1 matches at 9 bases. Trimming at V came to 4 bases and at J to 6 bases, leaving 9 bases not matched to a gene. The CDR3 spans 15 residues. In germline, CDR1 is MNHEY, CDR2 SVGAGI. CDR3 bases: TGTGCCAGCAGTTCCTACGACAGGGGGAGGAATGGCTACACCTTC. This codes for CASSSYDRGRNGYTF.

The V call is TRBV3-1 (or the pseudogene TRBV3-2), the J call TRBJ1-1; 8 nucleotides align to TRBD1. The CDR3 consists of 13 residues. CDR1 is LGHDT and CDR2 is YNNKEL in the germline V gene (reference sequence). V gave up 5 bases and J gave up 6 bases; unmatched junction bases: 5. The CDR3 DNA is TGTGCCAGCAGCACGGGACAGGTCCCTGAAGCTTTCTTT. Its protein product is CASSTGQVPEAFF.

The rearrangement links TRBV29-1 to TRBJ1-3; 8 nucleotides align to TRBD1. The CDR3 runs to 13 residues. The trim removed 3 bases at V and 2 bases at J, leaving 0 bases unmatched. Per germline, CDR1 SQVTM and CDR2 ANQGSEA. This CDR3 is CSVETGAGNTIYF. As DNA, the CDR3 is TGCAGCGTTGAGACAGGGGCTGGAAACACCATATATTTT.

J is TRBJ2-4 and V is TRBV2; no clear D gene. The CDR3 loop spans 15 amino acids. The germline V gene encodes CDR1 SNHLY and CDR2 FYNNEI. With 1 base removed from V and 0 bases from J, the gap between germline ends came to 7 bases. The CDR3 is CASSEDTSAKNIQYF. The CDR3, as DNA: TGTGCCAGCAGTGAAGACACTTCAGCCAAAAACATTCAGTACTTC.

This clone was observed once. J is TRBJ2-7 and V is TRBV5-1; 10 nucleotides agree with TRBD2. Germline trimming cut 0 bases from V and 1 base from J; bases unmatched to any gene: 1. The V gene's germline CDR1 is SGHRS and CDR2 YFSETQ. This CDR3 is built from 15 residues. This chain's CDR3 is CASSLGTSGSYEQYF. The CDR3 nucleotides are TGCGCCAGCAGCTTGGGGACTAGCGGATCCTACGAGCAGTACTTC.

This sequence joins TRBV9 and TRBJ1-2; the D gene is possibly TRBD1 (5 bases). The germline gives CDR1 SGDLS, CDR2 YYNGEE. This CDR3 has 14 residues. Deletions cut 5 bases from V and 6 bases from J, with 17 bases between. The CDR3 loop reads CASSFRGREDGYTF. The CDR3 coding sequence is TGTGCCAGCAGTTTTCGGGGCAGGGAAGATGGCTACACCTTC.

The chain carries TRBV28 and TRBJ1-5; D not certain. CDR1 is MDHEN and CDR2 is SYDVKM in the germline V gene. The V end was cut by 10 bases, the J end by 4 bases, with 17 bases between. The CDR3 consists of 14 residues. The chain's CDR3 is CATKKGFSNQPQHF. CDR3 DNA sequence: TGTGCCACCAAAAAAGGGTTCTCGAATCAGCCCCAGCATTTT.

V gene TRBV6-1 combines with J gene TRBJ2-5; no firm D call. CDR3 size: 11 residues. With 2 bases removed from V and 5 bases from J, the gap between germline ends came to 3 bases. Germline CDR1 is MNHNS and CDR2 is SASEGT. The CDR3 DNA is TGTGCCAGCAGTGAACGGGAGACCCAGTACTTC. Protein product: CASSERETQYF.

CDR3 sequence: CASSLGGPRPSSYNEQFF. The CDR3 coding sequence is TGTGCCAGCAGCTTAGGGGGCCCAAGACCAAGCTCCTACAATGAGCAGTTCTTC. The gene calls are TRBV11-3 and TRBJ2-1; D possibly corresponds to TRBD1 (5 bases). The CDR3 has 18 residues. Trimming shortened V by 1 base and J by 0 bases, and 16 bases separated the two germline ends. Looked up from germline, CDR1 is SGHNT and CDR2 is YENEEA.

The chain has TRBV28 and TRBJ2-5, with no clear D. Trimming cost V 5 bases and J 3 bases, with 16 bases left between them. The CDR3 has 15 amino acids. CDR1 and CDR2 from the germline V gene are MDHEN and SYDVKM. CDR3 region: CASSGVRLAEETQYF. The CDR3 DNA follows: TGTGCCAGCAGTGGGGTTAGGTTAGCCGAAGAGACCCAGTACTTC.

CDR3 in DNA: TGTGCCAGCAGCCGTGAGGACTTGCTCCCAGATACGCAGTATTTT. Its translation: CASSREDLLPDTQYF. This sequence joins TRBV4-2 and TRBJ2-3; maybe TRBD2 (5 bases). With 4 bases removed from V and 4 bases from J, the gap between germline ends came to 15 bases. CDR1 is LGHNA, CDR2 YNFKEQ, per germline. The CDR3 runs 15 residues.

V usage is TRBV30 and J usage is TRBJ1-5; no firm D call. Trimming took off 0 bases at V and 0 bases at J, with 3 bases between the two ends. Per the germline V gene, CDR1 is GTSNPN and CDR2 is SVGIG (reference sequence). This CDR3 is built from 13 residues. CDR3: CAWSVASNQPQHF. CDR3 DNA: TGTGCCTGGAGTGTGGCTAGCAATCAGCCCCAGCATTTT.

The chain joins TRBV27 to TRBJ1-2, with 8 nucleotides matching TRBD1. CDR1 MNHEY and CDR2 SMNVEV come from the germline V gene (reference sequence). V lost 0 bases and J lost 3; bases outside the gene matches: 6. The CDR3 contains 16 residues. CDR3 DNA: TGTGCCAGCAGTTTATCGACAGGGGTTTCGGACTATGGCTACACCTTC. This encodes CASSLSTGVSDYGYTF.

This clone was recorded only once. As the CDR3 is not closed by the conserved phenylalanine or tryptophan, this likely results from a read error. It is unclear where the CDR3 begins or ends on the DNA, so no DNA is shown, and the CDR3 is as TCRdb lists it. This rearrangement joins TRBV5-6 to TRBJ2-7; the D call of TRBD1 is as the table states it, not checked on the DNA. The CDR3 spans 12 amino acids, including both terminal residues. From germline, CDR1 is SGHDT and CDR2 YYEEEE. CDR3 protein: CASSLGGTGEVL.

V is TRBV5-1 and J is TRBJ1-2; 10 bases map to TRBD1. V shed 3 bases, J shed 4 bases, and the junction held 12 bases outside the gene matches. This CDR3 has 17 amino acids. Germline V gene data show CDR1 as SGHRS and CDR2 as YFSETQ. CDR3: CASSSGDDRGQIYGYTF. CDR3 nucleotides: TGCGCCAGCAGCTCGGGCGATGACAGGGGGCAAATCTATGGCTACACCTTC.

Concerning this clone: At one boundary the junction diverges from the germline segment, which might be a read error. The rearrangement uses TRBV19 and TRBJ1-2; 7 bases map to TRBD1. The CDR3 runs 14 residues. Germline CDR1 LNHDA, CDR2 SQIVND (reference sequence). The CDR3 DNA is TGTGCCAGTAGTGTCGGACAGGCTAAATATGGCTACACCTTC. Its protein product is CASSVGQAKYGYTF.

The V gene is TRBV6-2 or TRBV6-3, the J gene TRBJ2-3; 10 bases agree with TRBD2. Trimming cost V 2 bases and J 5 bases; bases outside gene matches: 19. This CDR3 is 20 amino acids long. Germline values: CDR1 MNHEY, CDR2 SVGEGT. CDR3 residues: CASSYPSGLAGDRNIDTQYF. The CDR3 DNA reads TGTGCCAGCAGTTACCCGTCTGGGCTAGCGGGAGATAGAAATATAGATACGCAGTATTTT.